The rows below give T cell receptor beta chains drawn from one sample of a study of cytomegalovirus exposure and HLA in healthy donors. Only in-frame clones appear in the TCRdb table, and some are missing; sequencing was by immunoSEQ multiplex PCR. The sample holds fewer than 400,000 clones, 80% to 90% seen once. The sequenced material came from PBMCs. The receptors here all came from a woman younger than 30 in good health and CMV-seronegative. CDR3s include the opening cysteine and the closing phenylalanine or tryptophan. A D gene is named only where the DNA matches it firmly. Clone size, where shown, is once, few, many, or a class for clones that have expanded.

clone_size,cdr3_length,d_call,v_call,j_call,cdr3_aa,cdr3_nt
.,15,TRBD2,TRBV4-2,TRBJ2-7,CASSPPLAAFYEQYF,TGTGCCAGCAGCCCCCCTCTAGCGGCATTCTACGAGCAGTACTTC
once,11,.,TRBV19,TRBJ2-1,CASSRGNEQFF,TGTGCCAGTTCCCGGGGCAATGAGCAGTTCTTC
.,15,TRBD1,TRBV2,TRBJ2-2,CASRGTVLGTGELFF,TGTGCCAGCAGAGGGACAGTTTTAGGCACCGGGGAGCTGTTTTTT
.,17,TRBD2,TRBV5-1,TRBJ2-3,CASSLVASGRGADTQYF,TGCGCCAGCAGCTTGGTGGCTAGCGGGAGAGGGGCAGATACGCAGTATTTT
.,14,TRBD2,TRBV7-2,TRBJ2-3,CASSNGLAEDTQYF,TGTGCCAGCAGCAACGGACTAGCTGAAGATACGCAGTATTTT
.,15,.,TRBV27,TRBJ1-1,CASSFHQGPSPEAFF,TGTGCCAGCAGTTTTCACCAGGGTCCCTCGCCTGAAGCTTTCTTT
.,15,TRBD1,TRBV5-6,TRBJ1-2,CASSPLDRGMSGYTF,TGTGCCAGCAGCCCGCTGGACAGGGGGATGAGTGGCTACACCTTC
.,14,.,TRBV5-1,TRBJ2-2,CASSLGGTTGELFF,TGCGCCAGCAGCTTGGGGGGGACTACCGGGGAGCTGTTTTTT
.,14,.,TRBV7-9,TRBJ2-5,CASSLVGEEETQYF,TGTGCCAGCAGCTTGGTCGGGGAGGAAGAGACCCAGTACTTC
.,14,TRBD2,TRBV5-1,TRBJ2-3,CASSSGLATDTQYF,TGCGCCAGCAGCTCGGGACTAGCAACAGATACGCAGTATTTT
.,15,.,TRBV5-6,TRBJ1-5,CASSLGRVRNQPQHF,TGTGCCAGCAGCTTGGGGAGGGTCAGAAATCAGCCCCAGCATTTT
.,12,TRBD1,TRBV29-1,TRBJ2-1,CSLRGPGDEQFF,TGCAGCCTCAGGGGGCCCGGCGATGAGCAGTTCTTC
.,17,TRBD1,TRBV28,TRBJ2-1,CASTRTGLLLTNNEQFF,TGTGCCAGCACCCGGACAGGCCTTCTCCTTACCAACAATGAGCAGTTCTTC
.,16,TRBD1,TRBV4-1,TRBJ1-4,CASSSGTDPPNEKLFF,TGCGCCAGCAGCTCCGGGACAGATCCTCCTAATGAAAAACTGTTTTTT
once,16,TRBD2,TRBV23-1,TRBJ2-7,CASSQSVKGGPNEQYF,TGCGCCAGCAGTCAATCGGTTAAGGGAGGGCCCAACGAGCAGTACTTC
once,15,.,TRBV9,TRBJ2-1,CASSRQLTMSNEQFF,TGTGCCAGCAGCAGACAGTTAACAATGAGTAATGAGCAGTTCTTC
.,15,TRBD1,TRBV16,TRBJ2-7,CASSPQGTVTYEQYF,TGTGCCAGCAGCCCACAAGGGACAGTAACCTACGAGCAGTACTTC
.,14,TRBD1,TRBV5-5,TRBJ2-1,CASFHGTGINEQFF,TGTGCCAGCTTCCACGGGACAGGGATTAATGAGCAGTTCTTC
.,16,.,TRBV7-3,TRBJ1-2,CASSHRGLGLPYGYTF,TGTGCCAGCAGCCATCGTGGGCTGGGCCTGCCGTATGGCTACACCTTC
.,15,.,TRBV15,TRBJ1-1,CATSKLTGMNTEAFF,TGTGCCACCAGCAAACTGACAGGAATGAACACTGAAGCTTTCTTT
.,16,.,TRBV7-9,TRBJ2-2,CASPRSGVANTGELFF,TGTGCCAGCCCGCGTTCAGGGGTTGCGAACACCGGGGAGCTGTTTTTT
.,16,TRBD2,TRBV5-1,TRBJ2-2,CASSSQAGVDTGELFF,TGCGCCAGCAGCTCGCAAGCGGGAGTGGACACCGGGGAGCTGTTTTTT
few,14,TRBD2,TRBV2,TRBJ2-5,CARRLAGGGETQYF,TGTGCCAGACGACTAGCGGGAGGGGGCGAGACCCAGTACTTC
.,14,.,TRBV19,TRBJ2-1,CAREQGKTYNEQFF,TGTGCCAGAGAACAGGGAAAAACGTACAATGAGCAGTTCTTC
.,15,.,TRBV18,TRBJ2-3,CASSPMTGSTDTQYF,TGTGCCAGCTCACCAATGACGGGGAGCACAGATACGCAGTATTTT
.,12,.,TRBV7-8,TRBJ1-2,CASSSQGVGYTF,TGTGCCAGCAGCTCACAGGGCGTGGGCTACACCTTC
.,14,TRBD1,TRBV6-5,TRBJ1-5,CASSPRQGSQPQHF,TGTGCCAGCAGTCCCCGACAGGGGTCGCAGCCCCAGCATTTT
.,16,TRBD1,TRBV7-2,TRBJ1-3,CASSLVTGQLGNTIYF,TGTGCCAGCAGCTTAGTAACGGGACAGCTCGGAAACACCATATATTTT
.,14,.,TRBV27,TRBJ2-7,CASAPGTVSYEQYF,TGTGCCAGCGCCCCCGGGACTGTATCCTACGAGCAGTACTTC
.,14,TRBD2,TRBV4-3,TRBJ2-1,CASSRLADYNEQFF,TGCGCCAGCAGTCGACTAGCGGACTACAATGAGCAGTTCTTC
.,15,TRBD2,TRBV9,TRBJ2-2,CASGGLAGVTGELFF,TGTGCCAGCGGGGGCCTAGCGGGAGTGACCGGGGAGCTGTTTTTT
.,17,TRBD2,TRBV7-3,TRBJ2-5,CASSWGTSGRAAETQYF,TGTGCCAGCAGCTGGGGGACTAGCGGGAGGGCCGCAGAGACCCAGTACTTC
once,15,.,TRBV25-1,TRBJ2-3,CASSEVSGITDTQYF,TGTGCCAGCAGTGAAGTTTCAGGGATCACAGATACGCAGTATTTT
.,15,TRBD1,TRBV6-5,TRBJ2-5,CASSYGNRGGETQYF,TGTGCCAGCAGTTACGGAAACAGGGGCGGGGAGACCCAGTACTTC
.,13,.,TRBV6-5,TRBJ2-7,CASSYLRGYEQYF,TGTGCCAGCAGTTATTTAAGGGGTTACGAGCAGTACTTC
.,16,.,TRBV4-2,TRBJ2-1,CASSQESTSRSNEQFF,TGTGCCAGCAGCCAAGAGTCGACTAGTAGGAGCAATGAGCAGTTCTTC
.,14,TRBD2,TRBV30,TRBJ2-5,CAWSRTSGRETQYF,TGTGCCTGGAGTCGGACTAGCGGGAGAGAGACCCAGTACTTC
.,16,TRBD2,TRBV13,TRBJ2-6,CASSSAGNSGANVLTF,TGTGCCAGCAGCTCAGCGGGGAACTCTGGGGCCAACGTCCTGACTTTC
.,15,TRBD1,TRBV4-3,TRBJ2-7,CASSEGQGASYEQYF,TGCGCCAGCAGCGAGGGACAGGGGGCCTCCTACGAGCAGTACTTC
.,16,TRBD2,TRBV13,TRBJ2-7,CASSPQGLAGGYEQYF,TGTGCCAGCAGCCCGCAGGGACTAGCGGGAGGATACGAGCAGTACTTC
once,12,.,TRBV6-5,TRBJ1-1,CASSPSGTEAFF,TGTGCCAGCAGCCCCAGTGGCACTGAAGCTTTCTTT
.,15,.,TRBV6-6,TRBJ1-3,CASRPDPSSGNTIYF,TGTGCCAGCAGACCCGACCCTAGCTCTGGAAACACCATATATTTT
.,14,TRBD2,TRBV29-1,TRBJ2-1,CSSSGTSGYNEQFF,TGCAGCTCCTCCGGGACTAGCGGCTACAATGAGCAGTTCTTC
once,11,.,TRBV19,TRBJ2-3,CASMRDYTQYF,TGTGCCAGTATGAGGGATTATACGCAGTATTTT
.,19,TRBD1,TRBV28,TRBJ2-7,CASRFIPPTDRGNRDEQYF,TGTGCCAGCAGATTTATCCCCCCCACCGACAGGGGGAATCGTGACGAGCAGTACTTC
.,15,.,TRBV4-1,TRBJ1-2,CASSQDPGRNYGYTF,TGCGCCAGCAGCCAAGATCCTGGGCGTAACTATGGCTACACCTTC
.,12,.,TRBV27,TRBJ1-2,CASSLKGIGYTF,TGTGCCAGCAGTTTAAAGGGGATTGGCTACACCTTC
.,14,TRBD2,TRBV15,TRBJ2-1,CATSTILAGGEQFF,TGTGCCACCAGCACAATTTTAGCGGGAGGTGAGCAGTTCTTC
.,15,TRBD2,TRBV4-1,TRBJ2-7,CASSQDGRESYEQYF,TGCGCCAGCAGCCAAGATGGGCGGGAGTCCTACGAGCAGTACTTC
.,15,TRBD1,TRBV2,TRBJ2-3,CASSVRGQSTDTQYF,TGTGCCAGCAGTGTGAGGGGGCAAAGCACAGATACGCAGTATTTT
.,15,TRBD1,TRBV9,TRBJ1-1,CASSGSGTVNTEAFF,TGTGCCAGCAGCGGATCCGGGACAGTCAACACTGAAGCTTTCTTT
.,13,.,TRBV15,TRBJ1-2,CATSKGEGDGYTF,TGTGCCACCAGCAAGGGAGAGGGTGATGGCTACACCTTC
.,14,.,TRBV27,TRBJ1-5,CASSIDRSNQPQHF,TGTGCCAGCAGTATAGACAGGAGCAATCAGCCCCAGCATTTT
.,15,TRBD1,TRBV7-3,TRBJ2-3,CASSFAGGSTDTQYF,TGTGCCAGCAGCTTTGCAGGGGGTAGCACAGATACGCAGTATTTT
.,18,TRBD1,TRBV4-1,TRBJ2-3,CASSPGTGGLRGSDTQYF,TGCGCCAGCAGCCCAGGGACAGGTGGGTTAAGAGGGTCAGATACGCAGTATTTT